The 13 T cell receptor beta chains presented below share a single source sample, sequenced in a study of blood T cell repertoires in COVID-19. Some clones are missing from TCRdb's copy, which holds only in-frame ones; the method was immunoSEQ multiplex PCR. The data hold 150,000 to 200,000 clones, with about 83% observed a single time. Sequenced: peripheral blood. The source is a human donor in a cohort sampled during active COVID-19.

CDR3 nucleotide sequence: TGTGCCACCAGGGACAGGGGTAGGTACGAGCAGTACTTC. The encoded protein is CATRDRGRYEQYF. V and J are TRBV27 and TRBJ2-7; 10 bases fit TRBD1. The V segment lost 10 bases and the J segment 4 bases; nucleotides outside the gene matches: 7. The CDR3 length is 13 residues. CDR1 and CDR2 from the germline V gene are MNHEY and SMNVEV (reference sequence).

This sequence joins TRBV29-1 and TRBJ2-3, with TRBD1 matching over 7 bases. The V gene end was trimmed by 6 bases and the J gene end by 4 bases; junction bases not matched to a gene: 7. The CDR3 runs 13 residues. Germline V gives CDR1 SQVTM, CDR2 ANQGSEA. CDR3 amino acids: CSVRNRGSDTQYF. The CDR3 DNA reads as TGCAGCGTCCGAAACAGGGGCTCAGATACGCAGTATTTT.

The J gene is TRBJ1-6, the V gene TRBV27, with D possibly TRBD1 on 5 matching bases. This CDR3 region has 22 residues. Trimming stripped 8 bases from V and 8 bases from J, with 40 bases between. Per germline, CDR1 MNHEY and CDR2 SMNVEV (reference sequence). This chain's CDR3 is CASSPTATNRAGEVSRHSPLHF. CDR3 bases: TGTGCCAGCTCCCCCACCGCGACCAACCGAGCGGGGGAGGTTAGCCGGCATTCACCCCTCCACTTT.

The chain combines TRBV5-1 with TRBJ2-1; tentatively, D is TRBD1 (5 bases). V lost 1 base and J 7 bases, leaving 15 bases between the germline ends. The CDR3 is 15 amino acids. Germline CDR1 is SGHRS and CDR2 is YFSETQ. The CDR3 is CASSLSPGLTNEQFF. The CDR3 bases are TGCGCCAGCAGCTTGTCGCCAGGGCTAACGAATGAGCAGTTCTTC.

With respect to this clone: This CDR3 is also generated by other DNA sequences in the sample. This chain joins TRBV3-1 (or the pseudogene TRBV3-2) and TRBJ2-7; possible D gene TRBD2, 6 bases. Looked up from germline, CDR1 is LGHDT and CDR2 is YNNKEL (reference sequence). The CDR3 runs 15 residues. V dropped 0 bases and J dropped 0 bases, with 9 bases sitting between them. This CDR3 is CASSQDPGSSYEQYF. In DNA form, the CDR3 reads TGTGCCAGCAGCCAAGATCCCGGGAGCTCCTACGAGCAGTACTTC.

The rearrangement uses TRBV18 and TRBJ1-5; 7 positions agree with TRBD1. The CDR3 spans 15 residues. Germline CDR1 reads KGHSH; CDR2 reads LQKENI. Trimming took 3 bases from V and 6 from J; bases not matched to a gene: 8. The CDR3 DNA reads TGTGCCAGCTCACCCCGGACAGGCCCAGGTCAGCCCCAGCATTTT. This codes for CASSPRTGPGQPQHF. Together with reference TRBV18 and TRBJ1-5, the CDR3 gives the full variable domain: NAGVMQNPRHLVRRRGQEARLRCSPMKGHSHVYWYRQLPEEGLKFMVYLQKENIIDESGMPKERFSAEFPKEGPSILRIQQVVRGDSAAYFCASSPRTGPGQPQHFGDGTRLSIL.

CDR3 in DNA: TGTGCCAGCAGTAGCGGGGGGGCCGGCTACAATGAGCAGTTCTTC. This gives the protein CASSSGGAGYNEQFF. The rearrangement uses TRBV6-6 and TRBJ2-1; TRBD2 agrees at 10 bases. The CDR3 consists of 15 residues. The V segment lost 5 bases and the J segment 3 bases; nucleotides outside the gene matches: 4. In germline, CDR1 is MNHNY, CDR2 SVGAGI (reference sequence).

The chain is built from TRBV6-6 and TRBJ1-5, with 8 bases matching TRBD1. Germline CDR1 reads MNHNY; CDR2 reads SVGAGI (reference sequence). V dropped 0 bases and J dropped 6; count of bases not matched to a gene: 4. CDR3 length equals 15 residues. DNA of the CDR3: TGTGCCAGCAGTTACTCGATACAGGGGGGTCAGCCCCAGCATTTT. Translation gives CASSYSIQGGQPQHF.

This sequence joins TRBV18 and TRBJ1-5; D possibly corresponds to TRBD1 (5 bases). Trimming stripped 2 bases from V and 2 bases from J, with 10 bases between. Germline V gene lookup returns CDR1 KGHSH and CDR2 LQKENI. The CDR3 covers 15 residues. CDR3 sequence reads: CASSPGPQGNQPQHF. CDR3 nucleotide sequence: TGTGCCAGCTCACCAGGACCACAGGGCAATCAGCCCCAGCATTTT. Looking up the rest from reference TRBV18 and TRBJ1-5 gives the full variable domain: NAGVMQNPRHLVRRRGQEARLRCSPMKGHSHVYWYRQLPEEGLKFMVYLQKENIIDESGMPKERFSAEFPKEGPSILRIQQVVRGDSAAYFCASSPGPQGNQPQHFGDGTRLSIL.

The gene calls are TRBV5-4 and TRBJ2-7; 8 positions match TRBD2. V trimming: 4 bases; J trimming: 0 bases; junction bases outside the gene matches: 3. CDR1 and CDR2 (germline): SGHNT, YYREEE (reference sequence). The CDR3 length is 14 residues. CDR3 in amino acids: CASSPGTSSYEQYF. CDR3 in DNA: TGTGCCAGCAGCCCCGGGACTAGCTCCTACGAGCAGTACTTC.

The genes are TRBV7-2 and TRBJ1-6, with unresolved D. This CDR3 comprises 15 residues. CDR1 is SGHTA and CDR2 is FQGNSA in the germline V gene. Trimming cost V 1 base and J 10 bases, with 14 bases left between them. The chain's CDR3 is CASSLDAGLRSPLHF. The CDR3 DNA reads as TGTGCCAGCAGCTTAGACGCGGGGTTGAGGTCACCCCTCCACTTT.

This chain joins TRBV2 and TRBJ1-2; maybe TRBD1 (5 bases). The germline gives CDR1 SNHLY, CDR2 FYNNEI. The CDR3 spans 15 residues. The V gene lost 1 base and the J gene lost 0 bases, with 9 bases spanning the gap. The CDR3 nucleotides are TGTGCCAGCAGTGAAGAAGGGGCCCCTAACTATGGCTACACCTTC. It translates to CASSEEGAPNYGYTF.

The gene calls are TRBV5-4 and TRBJ2-6; tentatively, D is TRBD1 (6 bases). The CDR3 totals 15 residues. V shed 2 bases and J shed 2 bases, with 8 bases lying between them. Per germline, CDR1 SGHNT and CDR2 YYREEE (reference sequence). This chain's CDR3 is CASSFQGTGANVLTF. The CDR3 region has the DNA TGTGCCAGCAGCTTCCAGGGGACTGGGGCCAACGTCCTGACTTTC.